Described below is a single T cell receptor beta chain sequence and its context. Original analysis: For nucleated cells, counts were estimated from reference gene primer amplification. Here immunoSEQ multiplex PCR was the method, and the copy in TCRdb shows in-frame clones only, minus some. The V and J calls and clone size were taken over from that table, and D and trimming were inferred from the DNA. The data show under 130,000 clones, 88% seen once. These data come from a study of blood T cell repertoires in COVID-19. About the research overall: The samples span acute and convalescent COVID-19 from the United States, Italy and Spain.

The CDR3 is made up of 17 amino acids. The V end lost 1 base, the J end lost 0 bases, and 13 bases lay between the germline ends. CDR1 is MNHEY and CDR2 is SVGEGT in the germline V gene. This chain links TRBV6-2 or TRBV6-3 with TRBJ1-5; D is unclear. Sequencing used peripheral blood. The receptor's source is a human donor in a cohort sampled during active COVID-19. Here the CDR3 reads CASSYFPRENSNQPQHF. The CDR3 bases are TGTGCCAGCAGTTACTTTCCCCGAGAGAATAGCAATCAGCCCCAGCATTTT.